Presented here are 29 T cell receptor beta chains from one specimen sequenced in a study of cytomegalovirus exposure and HLA in healthy donors. Only in-frame clones appear in the TCRdb table, and some are missing; sequencing was by immunoSEQ multiplex PCR. The table includes approximately 82,000 clones, roughly 94% detected once. The sample taken for sequencing was PBMCs. Every receptor here comes from a woman under 30 in good health and CMV-seronegative.

CDR3 sequence (DNA): TGCGCCAGCAGCGACGGACAGGGGGCTTACGAGCAGTACTTC. Amino acid sequence: CASSDGQGAYEQYF. This chain joins TRBV5-1 and TRBJ2-7; TRBD1 matches at 11 bases. Germline lookup yields CDR1 SGHRS and CDR2 YFSETQ. The CDR3 spans 14 residues. J lost 4 bases, V lost 4 bases, and 4 bases had no gene match.

The genes are TRBV5-6 and TRBJ1-5; no reliable D call. Germline values: CDR1 SGHDT, CDR2 YYEEEE. Trimming cost V 0 bases and J 0 bases, with 4 bases left between them. The CDR3 covers 14 residues. The chain's CDR3 is CASSLGLSNQPQHF. In DNA form, the CDR3 reads TGTGCCAGCAGCTTGGGGCTTAGCAATCAGCCCCAGCATTTT.

The chain carries TRBV28 and TRBJ2-7, with 7 bases identical to TRBD1. Per the germline V gene, CDR1 is MDHEN and CDR2 is SYDVKM. The CDR3 is made up of 11 amino acids. CDR3 nucleotides: TGTGCGACACAGGGGACCTACGAGCAGTACTTC. Residues: CATQGTYEQYF.

The chain couples TRBV30 to TRBJ1-2, with TRBD1 as a possible D gene (5 bases). CDR1 and CDR2 from the germline V gene are GTSNPN and SVGIG (reference sequence). Trimming cost V 5 bases and J 8 bases, with 15 bases left between them. The CDR3 contains 12 residues. The CDR3 nucleotides are TGTGCCTGGGACGGGGGAACTAGGGGCTACACCTTC. It encodes CAWDGGTRGYTF.

The chain uses TRBV19 and TRBJ2-3, with 12 bases fitting TRBD2. Losses at the gene ends were 9 bases for V and 2 bases for J; bases not matched to a gene: 6. Germline V lookup: CDR1 LNHDA, CDR2 SQIVND (reference sequence). The CDR3 extends over 15 amino acids. The CDR3 loop reads CASRTSGGITDTQYF. The CDR3 bases are TGTGCCAGCAGAACTAGCGGGGGGATCACAGATACGCAGTATTTT.

V and J are TRBV18 and TRBJ2-1; TRBD1 might be the D (5 bases). Germline CDR1 reads KGHSH; CDR2 reads LQKENI. There are 18 residues in the CDR3. Trimming left V 3 bases short and J 0 bases short, with 18 bases between. The CDR3: CASSPGPWGSSSYNEQFF. DNA of the CDR3: TGTGCCAGCTCACCCGGACCCTGGGGCAGTAGCTCCTACAATGAGCAGTTCTTC.

This sequence joins TRBV10-1 and TRBJ1-5; 8 bases match TRBD1. V dropped 7 bases and J dropped 7; count of bases not matched to a gene: 9. The CDR3 loop spans 14 amino acids. Germline V gene sequence: CDR1 WNHNN, CDR2 SYGVQD (reference sequence). The CDR3 sequence: CASIATGEGQPQHF. DNA for the CDR3: TGCGCCAGCATCGCGACAGGGGAGGGCCAGCCCCAGCATTTT.

In nucleotides, the CDR3 is TGTGCCAGCAGCCCAGGGGGGACTAGCGGATTAAGGACCCAGTACTTC. As protein: CASSPGGTSGLRTQYF. The rearrangement links TRBV7-2 to TRBJ2-5, with 11 bases matching TRBD2. This CDR3 region has 16 residues. Germline V CDR1 and CDR2: SGHTA, FQGNSA. V dropped 5 bases and J dropped 7; count of bases not matched to a gene: 12.

The genes are TRBV14 and TRBJ2-3; 12 bases are shared with TRBD2. Trimming at V came to 1 base and at J to 4 bases, leaving 6 bases not matched to a gene. Germline V gene sequence: CDR1 SGHDN, CDR2 FVKESK. The CDR3 sequence is 17 residues long. The CDR3 protein is CASSQGPGLAGPDTQYF. Here the CDR3 DNA reads TGTGCCAGCAGCCAAGGCCCGGGACTAGCGGGCCCAGATACGCAGTATTTT.

This clone has only one observation. V is TRBV5-1 and J is TRBJ2-2; 10 nucleotides align to TRBD1. The germline V gene has CDR1 SGHRS and CDR2 YFSETQ. CDR3 length: 16 residues. Germline trimming cut 0 bases from V and 6 bases from J; bases unmatched to any gene: 5. CDR3 protein: CASSLVGTGVSGELFF. For the CDR3, the DNA is TGCGCCAGCAGCTTGGTTGGGACAGGGGTTTCCGGGGAGCTGTTTTTT.

The V and J genes are TRBV9 and TRBJ1-2; 9 nucleotides align to TRBD1. The CDR3 totals 15 residues. In germline, CDR1 is SGDLS, CDR2 YYNGEE. Trimming took 3 bases from V and 4 from J; bases not matched to a gene: 7. CDR3 sequence (DNA): TGTGCCAGCAGCGCCCCCGGGACAGGGCCCTATGGCTACACCTTC. Its protein product is CASSAPGTGPYGYTF.

The table lists this clone with a count of one. The chain recombines TRBV10-3 with TRBJ2-1; a weak D match, TRBD1 (5 bases). Germline values: CDR1 ENHRY, CDR2 SYGVKD. The CDR3 is made up of 12 amino acids. The V end was cut by 6 bases, the J end by 8 bases, with 11 bases between. CDR3: CAIRTDSDEQFF. DNA for the CDR3: TGTGCCATCAGAACCGACAGTGATGAGCAGTTCTTC.

This clone was picked up one time. The J gene is TRBJ2-5, the V gene TRBV27; 14 nucleotides agree with TRBD2. From germline, CDR1 is MNHEY and CDR2 SMNVEV (reference sequence). The CDR3 has 15 amino acids. Losses at the gene ends were 6 bases for V and 7 bases for J; bases not matched to a gene: 7. CDR3 residues: CASSLGLAGAGTQYF. The CDR3, as DNA: TGTGCCAGCAGCTTGGGACTAGCGGGGGCCGGGACCCAGTACTTC.

This sequence joins TRBV7-9 and TRBJ1-4, with TRBD1 identical over 8 bases. The V gene end was trimmed by 5 bases and the J gene end by 11 bases; junction bases not matched to a gene: 7. CDR1 and CDR2 (germline): SEHNR, FQNEAQ (reference sequence). The CDR3 has 13 amino acids. The CDR3 DNA sequence: TGTGCCAGCAGCCACCGACAGGGGTGGAAACTGTTTTTT. This encodes CASSHRQGWKLFF.

V and J are TRBV5-6 and TRBJ1-2; 9 bases match TRBD1. The trim removed 5 bases at V and 8 bases at J, leaving 7 bases unmatched. Germline values: CDR1 SGHDT, CDR2 YYEEEE. This CDR3 has 13 residues. The CDR3 region is CASRKQGAKGYTF. CDR3 bases: TGTGCCAGCAGGAAACAGGGGGCTAAGGGCTACACCTTC.

CDR3 residues: CASSEQFNTEAFF. CDR3 bases: TGCGCCAGCAGTGAGCAGTTTAACACTGAAGCTTTCTTT. This chain joins TRBV10-1 and TRBJ1-1; D remains ambiguous. V lost 2 bases and J 2 bases, leaving 6 bases between the germline ends. Germline CDR1 reads WNHNN; CDR2 reads SYGVQD (reference sequence). The CDR3 extends over 13 amino acids.

This chain's CDR3 is CASNHRGLEDTQYF. In nucleotides, the CDR3 is TGTGCCAGTAACCACAGGGGGTTAGAGGATACGCAGTATTTT. V gene TRBV27 combines with J gene TRBJ2-3; 8 nucleotides agree with TRBD1. The V segment lost 9 bases and the J segment 6 bases; nucleotides outside the gene matches: 11. The CDR3 is made up of 14 amino acids. Germline V gene lookup returns CDR1 MNHEY and CDR2 SMNVEV (reference sequence).

This clone showed up just once. The rearrangement uses TRBV2 and TRBJ2-5, with a weak D call TRBD1 (5 bases). Germline assignment: CDR1 SNHLY and CDR2 FYNNEI. CDR3 length: 13 residues. V lost 6 bases, J lost 5 bases, and 13 bases lay in between. CDR3 in amino acids: CASRALGAETQYF. As DNA, the CDR3 is TGTGCCAGCAGGGCCCTAGGGGCGGAGACCCAGTACTTC.

This rearrangement joins TRBV4-3 to TRBJ2-2; 7 bases are a match to TRBD2. The germline gives CDR1 LGHNA, CDR2 YSLEER. The CDR3 covers 16 residues. Germline trimming cut 5 bases from V and 1 base from J; bases unmatched to any gene: 7. In DNA, the CDR3 is TGCGCCAGCAGCGAAGCGGCGGGGGTGAACACCGGGGAGCTGTTTTTT. It specifies CASSEAAGVNTGELFF.

This chain uses TRBV14 with TRBJ2-5; D not certain. V gave up 5 bases and J gave up 6 bases, with 10 bases separating them. The CDR3 covers 12 residues. Germline V gives CDR1 SGHDN, CDR2 FVKESK. CDR3 protein: CASSFYDQTQYF. CDR3 nucleotide sequence: TGTGCCAGCAGCTTCTACGATCAGACCCAGTACTTC.

The chain links TRBV7-9 to TRBJ2-4; TRBD1 matches 9 bases. J gave up 6 bases and V 4 bases, and 7 bases lay outside the gene matches. The germline CDR1 and CDR2 sequences are SEHNR and FQNEAQ (reference sequence). The CDR3 is 15 amino acids. CDR3 region: CASSSTPGQGNIQYF. The CDR3 DNA follows: TGTGCCAGCAGCTCAACTCCGGGACAGGGAAACATTCAGTACTTC.

V and J are TRBV7-9 and TRBJ2-3, with TRBD1 matching over 7 bases. CDR1 and CDR2 (germline): SEHNR, FQNEAQ (reference sequence). The CDR3 loop spans 17 amino acids. The V gene end was trimmed by 4 bases and the J gene end by 3 bases; junction bases not matched to a gene: 13. CDR3 amino acids: CASSYLGGRGLTDTQYF. The CDR3 DNA reads TGTGCCAGCAGCTATCTAGGCGGTAGGGGGCTTACAGATACGCAGTATTTT.

Of note for this clone: Other DNA sequences in the same sample also yield this CDR3. The chain uses TRBV18 and TRBJ2-7; D is ambiguous. The V end was cut by 3 bases, the J end by 0 bases, with 3 bases between. CDR1 and CDR2 (germline): KGHSH, LQKENI. This CDR3 contains 12 residues. CDR3 DNA sequence: TGTGCCAGCTCACCGAGCTCCTACGAGCAGTACTTC. Its protein is CASSPSSYEQYF.

This chain connects TRBV2 to TRBJ1-5, with D perhaps matching TRBD1 (5 bases). This CDR3 spans 13 amino acids. Germline CDR1 SNHLY, CDR2 FYNNEI. V was pared by 8 bases and J by 1 base, with 9 bases between. The chain's CDR3 is CASGGESNQPQHF. CDR3 coding DNA: TGTGCCAGCGGGGGGGAGAGCAATCAGCCCCAGCATTTT.

This sequence joins TRBV28 and TRBJ1-2, with 8 bases lining up with TRBD1. The germline gives CDR1 MDHEN, CDR2 SYDVKM. V was pared by 6 bases and J by 6 bases, with 12 bases of the junction left unmatched. The CDR3 has 15 amino acids. The CDR3 spells CASSLIDRGGDGYTF. The CDR3 DNA reads as TGTGCCAGCAGCCTGATAGACAGGGGTGGTGATGGCTACACCTTC.

V is TRBV27 and J is TRBJ1-2, with 9 nucleotides matching TRBD1. The CDR3 totals 15 residues. V lost 6 bases and J lost 3; bases outside the gene matches: 8. The germline V gene encodes CDR1 MNHEY and CDR2 SMNVEV (reference sequence). The CDR3 spells CASRGTGSMDYGYTF. CDR3 in DNA: TGTGCCAGCAGGGGGACAGGGTCTATGGACTATGGCTACACCTTC.

CDR3 nucleotides: TGTGCCAGCAGCGTTAGCGGGAGGGCCGGCGAGCAGTACTTC. Encoded protein: CASSVSGRAGEQYF. This rearrangement joins TRBV7-2 to TRBJ2-7, with TRBD2 matching 11 bases. Looked up from germline, CDR1 is SGHTA and CDR2 is FQGNSA. The CDR3 is 14 residues long. V shed 5 bases, J shed 6 bases, and the junction held 6 bases outside the gene matches.

This clone is a singleton in its sample. This chain connects TRBV19 to TRBJ2-1, with 9 bases lining up with TRBD2. After removal of 6 bases from V and 4 bases from J, the junction contained 7 bases not matched to a gene. The CDR3 runs 15 residues. Germline V gene lookup returns CDR1 LNHDA and CDR2 SQIVND (reference sequence). The CDR3 coding sequence is TGTGCCAGTAGGAATCTAGCGGGATCTTACAATGAGCAGTTCTTC. Translated: CASRNLAGSYNEQFF.

This chain links TRBV28 with TRBJ2-7; D perhaps matches TRBD1 (6 bases). This CDR3 comprises 15 residues. The germline V gene has CDR1 MDHEN and CDR2 SYDVKM. Trimming took off 5 bases at V and 6 bases at J, with 20 bases between the two ends. In DNA form, the CDR3 reads TGTGCCAGCAGTAGTTTAGGGACACCGTCCCGCGAGCAGTACTTC. This codes for CASSSLGTPSREQYF.